Following are 31 T cell receptor beta chains from one sample sequenced in a study of blood T cell repertoires in COVID-19. TCRdb's copy holds only in-frame clones and misses some; the assay was immunoSEQ multiplex PCR. The data contain tens of thousands of clones, 79% of them singletons. Sequenced material: peripheral blood. Source of these receptors: a man aged 60 to 75 with active or convalescent COVID-19.

V is TRBV10-3 and J is TRBJ2-3; the D is unclear. CDR1 ENHRY and CDR2 SYGVKD come from the germline V gene. This CDR3 comprises 11 residues. V lost 5 bases, J lost 4 bases, and 4 bases lay in between. The CDR3 region has the DNA TGTGCCATCAGTTCTTCAGATACGCAGTATTTT. Its protein is CAISSSDTQYF.

This clone was counted a single time. The chain combines TRBV7-8 with TRBJ1-1; D is undetermined. Germline V gene lookup returns CDR1 SGHVS and CDR2 FQNEAQ. The CDR3 has 13 residues. Trimming shortened V by 5 bases and J by 7 bases, and 14 bases separated the two germline ends. CDR3 in amino acids: CASSPPGWGEAFF. DNA for the CDR3: TGTGCCAGCAGCCCCCCGGGATGGGGTGAAGCTTTCTTT. Using reference TRBV7-8 and TRBJ1-1 for the parts outside the CDR3, the full variable domain is GAGVSQSPRYKVAKRGQDVALRCDPISGHVSLFWYQQALGQGPEFLTYFQNEAQLDKSGLPSDRFFAERPEGSVSTLKIQRTQQEDSAVYLCASSPPGWGEAFFGQGTRLTVV.

The rearrangement joins TRBV28 to TRBJ2-7, with D perhaps TRBD2 (5 bases). The V gene's germline CDR1 is MDHEN and CDR2 SYDVKM. The CDR3 consists of 13 residues. Trimming stripped 5 bases from V and 6 bases from J, with 14 bases between. In DNA form, the CDR3 reads TGTGCCAGCAGTCTATCCGGGGTCGGCGAGCAGTACTTC. This gives the protein CASSLSGVGEQYF.

The V gene is TRBV11-1, the J gene TRBJ1-1; maybe TRBD1 (5 bases). Germline loops: CDR1 SGHAT, CDR2 FQDESV (reference sequence). The length of the CDR3 is 14 residues. V was trimmed by 1 base and J by 1 base, leaving 7 bases between them. Written as DNA, the CDR3 is TGTGCCAGCAGCTTAGACGGACAGAACACTGAAGCTTTCTTT. Translation gives CASSLDGQNTEAFF.

This sequence joins TRBV5-1 and TRBJ1-2; 9 bases fit TRBD1. With V trimmed by 5 bases and J by 2 bases, 7 bases remained unmatched. Germline V gene lookup returns CDR1 SGHRS and CDR2 YFSETQ. This CDR3 is 15 amino acids long. The CDR3 reads CASRLQGALNYGYTF. The CDR3 DNA sequence: TGCGCCAGCAGACTACAGGGGGCCCTAAACTATGGCTACACCTTC. Supplemented by reference TRBV5-1 and TRBJ1-2, the full variable domain reads KAGVTQTPRYLIKTRGQQVTLSCSPISGHRSVSWYQQTPGQGLQFLFEYFSETQRNKGNFPGRFSGRQFSNSRSEMNVSTLELGDSALYLCASRLQGALNYGYTFGSGTRLTVV.

This chain links TRBV2 with TRBJ2-1; 10 bases map to TRBD2. The V and J ends lost 6 bases and 8 bases, in that order; junction bases with no gene match: 10. CDR1 is SNHLY and CDR2 is FYNNEI in the germline V gene. The CDR3 extends over 15 amino acids. CDR3: CASSFSGGASYEQFF. The CDR3 DNA sequence: TGTGCCAGCAGCTTCAGCGGGGGGGCCTCATATGAGCAGTTCTTC.

The chain employs TRBV15 and TRBJ2-7; D might be TRBD1 (6 bases). V lost 1 base, J lost 0 bases, and 22 bases lay in between. The CDR3 runs 19 residues. CDR1 is LNHNV and CDR2 is YYDKDF in the germline V gene (reference sequence). CDR3 sequence reads: CATSRVPDLDSISSYEQYF. The CDR3 DNA is TGTGCCACCAGCAGAGTTCCAGACCTGGACAGTATAAGCTCCTACGAGCAGTACTTC.

The chain joins TRBV9 to TRBJ1-4, with TRBD1 matching 9 bases. The V gene end was trimmed by 3 bases and the J gene end by 7 bases; junction bases not matched to a gene: 4. The CDR3 is 14 amino acids. Germline V gene lookup returns CDR1 SGDLS and CDR2 YYNGEE. The CDR3 spells CASSDRGHGEKLFF. The CDR3 DNA is TGTGCCAGCAGCGACAGGGGGCATGGTGAAAAACTGTTTTTT.

This clone turned up a few times. J is TRBJ2-1 and V is TRBV6-5, with 9 bases lining up with TRBD2. Germline CDR1 is MNHEY and CDR2 is SVGAGI. The CDR3 spans 15 residues. Trimming at V came to 10 bases and at J to 6 bases, leaving 13 bases not matched to a gene. CDR3 nucleotides: TGTGCCACAACCTCAGGCGGGGGGGATGGCAATGAGCAGTTCTTC. Protein product: CATTSGGGDGNEQFF.

The V gene is TRBV28, the J gene TRBJ2-7, with 7 bases matching TRBD1. V lost 5 bases to trimming and J lost 0 bases; unmatched junction nucleotides: 7. Germline lookup yields CDR1 MDHEN and CDR2 SYDVKM. The CDR3 loop spans 15 amino acids. The CDR3 reads CASSLTGTTSYEQYF. Here the CDR3 DNA reads TGTGCCAGCAGTCTGACAGGGACCACCTCCTACGAGCAGTACTTC. Together with reference TRBV28 and TRBJ2-7, the CDR3 gives the full variable domain: DVKVTQSSRYLVKRTGEKVFLECVQDMDHENMFWYRQDPGLGLRLIYFSYDVKMKEKGDIPEGYSVSREKKERFSLILESASTNQTSMYLCASSLTGTTSYEQYFGPGTRLTVT.

The genes are TRBV6-5 and TRBJ2-2; TRBD2 matches 8 bases. Germline loops: CDR1 MNHEY, CDR2 SVGAGI. The CDR3 consists of 15 residues. Trimming removed 5 bases from V and 0 bases from J; junction bases left unmatched: 2. The CDR3 DNA follows: TGTGCCAGCAGTCCGGGACTAGCGAACACCGGGGAGCTGTTTTTT. Translating it yields CASSPGLANTGELFF.

This clone was seen only a few times. This rearrangement joins TRBV7-6 to TRBJ2-3; D remains unclear. Deletions cut 4 bases from V and 9 bases from J, with 14 bases between. The CDR3 is made up of 13 amino acids. Germline-derived CDR1 and CDR2 are SGHVS and FNYEAQ. The DNA for the CDR3 is TGTGCCAGCAGCTCAACTCTAGAGGAGACGCAGTATTTT. This gives the protein CASSSTLEETQYF.

Only one count was recorded for this clone. The chain is built from TRBV7-9 and TRBJ2-2; the match to TRBD1 covers 8 bases. Per the germline V gene, CDR1 is SEHNR and CDR2 is FQNEAQ (reference sequence). V lost 7 bases, J lost 1 base, and 5 bases stayed unmatched. This CDR3 contains 15 residues. The CDR3 region is CASTPDRVNTGELFF. The CDR3 DNA is TGTGCCAGCACCCCGGACAGGGTGAACACCGGGGAGCTGTTTTTT.

V is TRBV6-5 and J is TRBJ2-5; 8 nucleotides agree with TRBD2. V trimming: 6 bases; J trimming: 5 bases; junction bases outside the gene matches: 5. This CDR3 spans 13 amino acids. Germline CDR1 reads MNHEY; CDR2 reads SVGAGI. The CDR3 DNA reads TGTGCCAGCAGCCGCGGGGGGATGGAGACCCAGTACTTC. Its translation is CASSRGGMETQYF.

Note on this clone: One junction end disagrees with the germline gene, perhaps due to a read error. The chain carries TRBV4-1 and TRBJ2-7, with 7 bases identical to TRBD2. The CDR3 has 14 amino acids. Germline CDR1 is MGHRA and CDR2 is YSYEKL. In DNA form, the CDR3 reads TGCGCCAGCAGCCCCGGGACTAACTCCCACGAGCAGTACTTC. Translating it yields CASSPGTNSHEQYF.

The rearrangement joins TRBV4-2 to TRBJ2-3; the match to TRBD1 covers 8 bases. The V and J ends lost 0 bases and 8 bases, in that order; junction bases with no gene match: 4. The CDR3 spans 14 residues. Germline-derived CDR1 and CDR2 are LGHNA and YNFKEQ. CDR3 sequence reads: CASSQEPGQGTQYF. As DNA, the CDR3 is TGTGCCAGCAGCCAAGAACCTGGACAGGGTACGCAGTATTTT.

The gene calls are TRBV7-2 and TRBJ2-5, with D unclear. V gave up 2 bases and J gave up 7 bases, with 11 bases separating them. The CDR3 runs to 13 residues. The germline V gene encodes CDR1 SGHTA and CDR2 FQGNSA. CDR3 sequence (DNA): TGTGCCAGCAGCTTACAGGAATTGTGGACCCAGTACTTC. The encoded protein is CASSLQELWTQYF.

The chain combines TRBV9 with TRBJ2-5; a weak D match, TRBD1 (6 bases). Looked up from germline, CDR1 is SGDLS and CDR2 is YYNGEE. Trimming removed 0 bases at V and 2 bases at J, with 14 bases between. The CDR3 has 16 amino acids. Here the CDR3 reads CASSVAAGAGQETQYF. CDR3 DNA sequence: TGTGCCAGCAGCGTAGCAGCAGGGGCAGGGCAAGAGACCCAGTACTTC.

J is TRBJ1-1 and V is TRBV5-1; TRBD1 matches at 12 bases. This CDR3 is built from 18 residues. Trimming removed 1 base from V and 3 bases from J; junction bases left unmatched: 10. Per the germline V gene, CDR1 is SGHRS and CDR2 is YFSETQ. The CDR3 DNA follows: TGCGCCAGCAGCTTGTATGTTAGGGGACAGGGGGCGGACACTGAAGCTTTCTTT. Encoded protein: CASSLYVRGQGADTEAFF.

J is TRBJ2-7 and V is TRBV29-1, with a tentative D call TRBD1 (5 bases). This CDR3 contains 13 residues. Germline CDR1 and CDR2: SQVTM and ANQGSEA. The V end lost 0 bases, the J end lost 7 bases, and 13 bases lay between the germline ends. DNA of the CDR3: TGCAGCGTTGAAGAAACAGGCTCTGGGGAGCAGTACTTC. It encodes CSVEETGSGEQYF.

The chain couples TRBV21-1 to TRBJ2-7; the table calls TRBD1, which could not be checked here. TRBV21-1 is a recognized pseudogene. The CDR3 has 14 residues. CDR3 region: CASSKSNRGYEQYF. The CDR3 nucleotides are TGTGCCAGCAGCAAATCCAACAGGGGCTACGAGCAGTACTTC.

In this sample, this clone turned up a few times. The rearrangement links TRBV6-5 to TRBJ2-7, with D perhaps matching TRBD1 (6 bases). Trimming pared 8 bases from V and 2 bases from J, leaving 16 bases between. CDR3 size: 14 residues. CDR1 is MNHEY and CDR2 is SVGAGI in the germline V gene. The CDR3 sequence: CASGKPTGTYEQYF. The CDR3 DNA sequence: TGTGCCAGCGGAAAGCCGACAGGCACCTACGAGCAGTACTTC.

The chain combines TRBV12-3 or TRBV12-4 with TRBJ1-6, with D possibly being TRBD1 (5 bases). This CDR3 is 12 amino acids long. Deletions cut 6 bases from V and 9 bases from J, with 9 bases between. The CDR3 DNA reads as TGTGCCAGCAGATGGGGGGGTTCACCCCTCCACTTT. Its protein product is CASRWGGSPLHF.

The genes are TRBV3-1 (or the pseudogene TRBV3-2) and TRBJ1-1; the D is unclear. The germline V gene has CDR1 LGHDT and CDR2 YNNKEL (reference sequence). The V end lost 2 bases, the J end lost 3 bases, and 10 bases lay between the germline ends. This CDR3 region has 14 residues. CDR3 in DNA: TGTGCCAGCAGCCAATCCTGGGGAGACACTGAAGCTTTCTTT. Its protein product is CASSQSWGDTEAFF.

This clone was picked up many times. The gene calls are TRBV19 and TRBJ1-1, with D possibly being TRBD1 (5 bases). The CDR3 is 17 amino acids. Germline V gene sequence: CDR1 LNHDA, CDR2 SQIVND (reference sequence). Between the trimmed V and J ends, which lost 10 bases and 5 bases, there was a span of 29 bases. The CDR3 bases are TGTGCCACCAGTAGACTTTTCCGGGGGAGTGGTAGTACTGAAGCTTTCTTT. Translating gives CATSRLFRGSGSTEAFF.

The chain is built from TRBV6-5 and TRBJ1-6; D is uncertain. The CDR3 extends over 13 amino acids. From germline, CDR1 is MNHEY and CDR2 SVGAGI. Trimming removed 0 bases at V and 14 bases at J, with 11 bases between. The DNA for the CDR3 is TGTGCCAGCAGTTACTCGAAAGCAGGAACCCTCCACTTT. Protein product: CASSYSKAGTLHF.

Points on this clone: Other DNA sequences in this specimen translate into the identical CDR3. The chain links TRBV4-1 to TRBJ1-5; TRBD1 is a possible D gene (6 bases). The CDR3 has 15 residues. Germline V lookup: CDR1 MGHRA, CDR2 YSYEKL. Trimming left V 1 base short and J 5 bases short, with 12 bases between. The CDR3: CASSQVGGGDQPQHF. CDR3 in DNA: TGCGCCAGCAGCCAAGTAGGGGGTGGGGATCAGCCCCAGCATTTT.

The count of this clone is one. This rearrangement joins TRBV11-1 to TRBJ2-7; unclear D gene. Trimming left V 5 bases short and J 7 bases short, with 15 bases between. Germline CDR1 is SGHAT and CDR2 is FQDESV (reference sequence). The CDR3 is made up of 13 amino acids. CDR3 sequence (DNA): TGTGCCAGCAGCCCCTCTCCATTGCGGGAGCAGTACTTC. It translates to CASSPSPLREQYF.

The rearrangement uses TRBV6-6 and TRBJ2-1, with 9 bases that match TRBD1. CDR1 and CDR2 (germline): MNHNY, SVGAGI (reference sequence). V was clipped by 2 bases and J by 8 bases; unmatched bases: 4. The CDR3 is made up of 14 amino acids. The CDR3 sequence is CASSYPRTGDEQFF. For the CDR3, the DNA is TGTGCCAGCAGTTACCCGCGGACAGGGGATGAGCAGTTCTTC.

This clone has only a few counts. The chain employs TRBV11-2 and TRBJ1-1; a weak D match, TRBD1 (5 bases). Germline values: CDR1 SGHAT, CDR2 FQNNGV. Trimming took off 5 bases at V and 5 bases at J, with 18 bases between the two ends. The CDR3 runs to 15 residues. The CDR3 loop is CASSALSPQGTEAFF. Written as DNA, the CDR3 is TGTGCCAGCAGCGCACTATCTCCCCAGGGAACTGAAGCTTTCTTT.

This clone was counted a few times. The gene calls are TRBV12-5 and TRBJ2-7; TRBD1 might be the D (5 bases). Germline CDR1 is LGHNT and CDR2 is FRNRAP. CDR3 length equals 14 residues. With 3 bases removed from V and 3 bases from J, the gap between germline ends came to 12 bases. The CDR3 nucleotides read TGTGCTAGTGGTTTAGGGGCAGGGATCTACGAGCAGTACTTC. The encoded protein is CASGLGAGIYEQYF.